A selection of T cell receptor beta chains follows, all from one sample in a study of shared clonotypes between healthy human individuals. Only in-frame clones appear in the TCRdb table, and some are missing; sequencing was by immunoSEQ multiplex PCR. The data show around 700,000 clones, about 91% seen once. Sequencing was carried out using naive CD8+ T cells sorted from blood. These receptors originate from a man aged 25 to 45 in good health. The CDR3 runs from the conserved cysteine through the conserved F or W. D genes are given only for firm matches. Rows may omit the clone size; those that give it use once, few, many or a size class.

v_call,clone_size,j_call,d_call,cdr3_aa,cdr3_nt
TRBV11-3,NA,TRBJ2-1,TRBD2,CASSPGTTTYNEQFF,TGTGCCAGCAGCCCCGGGACTACAACTTACAATGAGCAGTTCTTC
TRBV14,once,TRBJ2-7,NA,CASSQYVGGLYEQYF,TGTGCCAGCAGCCAATATGTAGGAGGTCTCTACGAGCAGTACTTC
TRBV13,NA,TRBJ2-1,TRBD2,CASSPRTSGSSYNEQFF,TGTGCCAGCAGCCCCCGGACTAGCGGGAGCTCCTACAATGAGCAGTTCTTC
TRBV27,NA,TRBJ2-1,TRBD2,CASSFGLAGYNEQFF,TGTGCCAGCAGTTTTGGACTAGCGGGTTACAATGAGCAGTTCTTC
TRBV9,NA,TRBJ2-2,TRBD1,CASSPQTGERELFF,TGTGCCAGCAGCCCACAAACAGGGGAGAGGGAGCTGTTTTTT
TRBV6-6,NA,TRBJ2-1,TRBD1,CATQGAENEQFF,TGTGCCACCCAGGGGGCGGAGAATGAGCAGTTCTTC
TRBV6-1,NA,TRBJ2-7,NA,CASSETPVYEQYF,TGTGCCAGCAGTGAAACGCCCGTTTACGAGCAGTACTTC
TRBV7-6,NA,TRBJ2-7,NA,CASSLRPGGSEGDEQYF,TGTGCCAGCAGCCTCCGACCGGGGGGTTCTGAGGGGGACGAGCAGTACTTC
TRBV11-3,NA,TRBJ2-1,TRBD2,CASSASGSRNEQFF,TGTGCCAGTAGCGCGAGCGGGAGTCGGAATGAGCAGTTCTTC
TRBV4-1,NA,TRBJ1-1,TRBD1,CASSQFGPEGAGNTEAFF,TGCGCCAGCAGCCAATTTGGTCCGGAGGGGGCAGGGAACACTGAAGCTTTCTTT
TRBV27,NA,TRBJ1-5,TRBD1,CASSSGTERGQPQHF,TGTGCCAGCAGCTCCGGGACAGAGAGGGGTCAGCCCCAGCATTTT
TRBV29-1,NA,TRBJ1-1,TRBD1,CSVDPKLSATGLNTEAFF,TGCAGCGTGGACCCCAAACTCTCCGCGACAGGGTTGAACACTGAAGCTTTCTTT
TRBV9,NA,TRBJ2-7,TRBD2,CASSVSGRADEQYF,TGTGCCAGCAGCGTAAGCGGGAGGGCAGACGAGCAGTACTTC
TRBV2,NA,TRBJ2-1,NA,CASSERDPGRDNEQFF,TGTGCCAGCAGTGAACGGGACCCGGGACGGGACAATGAGCAGTTCTTC
TRBV7-9,NA,TRBJ2-1,NA,CAGQAPGVSYNEQFF,TGTGCCGGGCAGGCCCCCGGGGTCTCCTACAATGAGCAGTTCTTC
TRBV15,once,TRBJ2-1,NA,CATSRDPVTRVYNEQFF,TGTGCCACCAGCAGAGACCCGGTAACCCGAGTTTACAATGAGCAGTTCTTC
TRBV7-2,NA,TRBJ2-7,NA,CASSLRLYYEQYF,TGTGCCAGCAGCTTAAGGTTATACTACGAGCAGTACTTC
TRBV13,once,TRBJ1-1,TRBD1,CASSLEGTGTNTEAFF,TGTGCCAGCAGCTTAGAAGGGACAGGGACGAACACTGAAGCTTTCTTT
TRBV4-1,NA,TRBJ1-2,NA,CASSQTQGGGYGYTF,TGCGCCAGCAGCCAGACCCAGGGAGGAGGGTATGGCTACACCTTC
TRBV27,NA,TRBJ2-1,NA,CASSPDTTGSFNEQFF,TGTGCCAGCAGCCCGGATACCACAGGGTCCTTCAATGAGCAGTTCTTC
TRBV10-3,once,TRBJ2-3,NA,CAISGGRPGDTQYF,TGTGCCATCAGTGGAGGGCGGCCTGGAGATACGCAGTATTTT
TRBV6-5,NA,TRBJ2-3,TRBD2,CASSYPIGGTDTQYF,TGTGCCAGCAGTTACCCGATCGGGGGGACAGATACGCAGTATTTT
TRBV18,NA,TRBJ2-3,TRBD2,CASSRTGLAGNTQYF,TGTGCCAGCTCACGAACGGGACTAGCTGGAAATACGCAGTATTTT
TRBV5-6,NA,TRBJ2-7,NA,CASSLAGVSYEQYF,TGTGCCAGCAGCTTGGCCGGCGTATCCTACGAGCAGTACTTC
TRBV29-1,NA,TRBJ2-3,NA,CSVELRTPSTDTQYF,TGCAGCGTTGAATTAAGGACACCTAGCACAGATACGCAGTATTTT
TRBV27,NA,TRBJ2-1,NA,CASSSLGNYNEQFF,TGTGCCAGCAGTTCCCTTGGGAACTACAATGAGCAGTTCTTC
TRBV28,NA,TRBJ2-5,NA,CASSLGRTDPALGETQYF,TGTGCCAGCAGTTTAGGTAGAACAGATCCGGCCCTAGGAGAGACCCAGTACTTC
TRBV11-2,NA,TRBJ2-1,NA,CASSSRVNEQFF,TGTGCCAGCAGCAGTAGGGTCAATGAGCAGTTCTTC